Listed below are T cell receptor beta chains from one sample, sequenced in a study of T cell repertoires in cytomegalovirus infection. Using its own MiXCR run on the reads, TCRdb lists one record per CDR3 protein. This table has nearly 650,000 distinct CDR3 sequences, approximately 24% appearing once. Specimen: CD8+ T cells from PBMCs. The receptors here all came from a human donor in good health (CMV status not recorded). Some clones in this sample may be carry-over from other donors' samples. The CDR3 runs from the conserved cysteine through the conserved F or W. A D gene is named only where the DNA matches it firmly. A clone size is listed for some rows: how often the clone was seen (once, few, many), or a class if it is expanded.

CDR3nt: TGCAGCGTGGACAGGGGGGGGGCTTTCTTT
CDR3aa: CSVDRGGAFF
j_gene: TRBJ1-1
v_gene: TRBV29-1
abundance: -
d_gene: TRBD1

CDR3nt: TGTGCCAACAGTCCCCGGACAGGGGTAGGGGAGACCCAGTACTTC
CDR3aa: CANSPRTGVGETQYF
j_gene: TRBJ2-5
v_gene: TRBV28
abundance: -
d_gene: TRBD1

CDR3nt: TGTGCCAGCAGTTTAAGTCCCTTCGAGCACACTGAAGCTTTCTTT
CDR3aa: CASSLSPFEHTEAFF
j_gene: TRBJ1-1
v_gene: TRBV12-3/TRBV12-4
abundance: few
d_gene: -

CDR3nt: TGTGCCACCAGCAGAGATCGCCCGTTGGATGAGCAGTTCTTC
CDR3aa: CATSRDRPLDEQFF
j_gene: TRBJ2-1
v_gene: TRBV15
abundance: -
d_gene: -

CDR3nt: TGTGCCAGCAGTTTTGGGGCGACAGGGTGGAATGAAAAACTGTTTTTT
CDR3aa: CASSFGATGWNEKLFF
j_gene: TRBJ1-4
v_gene: TRBV28
abundance: few
d_gene: TRBD1

CDR3nt: TGTGCCAGCAGTGGAAGACAGACGAGCTCCTATAATTCACCCCTCCACTTT
CDR3aa: CASSGRQTSSYNSPLHF
j_gene: TRBJ1-6
v_gene: TRBV27
abundance: -
d_gene: -

CDR3nt: TGTGCCAGCAGCTTGAGCAGGGGGGACGAGCAGTACTTC
CDR3aa: CASSLSRGDEQYF
j_gene: TRBJ2-7
v_gene: TRBV7-4
abundance: -
d_gene: -

CDR3nt: TGTGCCAGCAGGAACAGGGGCAGTGACACTGAAGCTTTCTTT
CDR3aa: CASRNRGSDTEAFF
j_gene: TRBJ1-1
v_gene: TRBV7-9
abundance: many
d_gene: TRBD1

CDR3nt: TGCAGTGCTAGAGTAAGGGCATCCTTTCATGAGCAGTTCTTC
CDR3aa: CSARVRASFHEQFF
j_gene: TRBJ2-1
v_gene: TRBV20-1
abundance: few
d_gene: -

CDR3nt: TGTGCCAGCAGCCCTTTCGGGGGGGCATGGGATGAGCAGTTCTTC
CDR3aa: CASSPFGGAWDEQFF
j_gene: TRBJ2-1
v_gene: TRBV9
abundance: few
d_gene: TRBD2

CDR3nt: TGTGCCAGCAGTTTGACAGGGATCTATGAGCAGTTCTTC
CDR3aa: CASSLTGIYEQFF
j_gene: TRBJ2-1
v_gene: TRBV6-8
abundance: -
d_gene: TRBD1

CDR3nt: TGTGCCAGCAGCTACGGCTCACCCGGGGAGCTGTTTTTT
CDR3aa: CASSYGSPGELFF
j_gene: TRBJ2-2
v_gene: TRBV5-4
abundance: -
d_gene: -

CDR3nt: TGTGCCAGCAGTGGGAAGGCAGCGACCTACTATGGCTACACCTTC
CDR3aa: CASSGKAATYYGYTF
j_gene: TRBJ1-2
v_gene: TRBV6-4
abundance: many
d_gene: -

CDR3nt: TGTGCCAGCAGCTTGGAGGGGATGAGGAATCAGCCCCAGCATTTT
CDR3aa: CASSLEGMRNQPQHF
j_gene: TRBJ1-5
v_gene: TRBV7-2
abundance: many
d_gene: -

CDR3nt: TGTGCCAGCAGCCATGACAGGGACCGTGTGTACGCGGACGCTTTCTTT
CDR3aa: CASSHDRDRVYADAFF
j_gene: TRBJ1-1
v_gene: TRBV7-8
abundance: many
d_gene: TRBD1

CDR3nt: TGTGCCAGCAGCCAACACTTCCAAGAGACCCAGTACTTC
CDR3aa: CASSQHFQETQYF
j_gene: TRBJ2-5
v_gene: TRBV7-6
abundance: many
d_gene: -

CDR3nt: TGTGCCAGCAGCAGCCTGGGGGGCACAGATACGCAGTATTTT
CDR3aa: CASSSLGGTDTQYF
j_gene: TRBJ2-3
v_gene: TRBV7-8
abundance: many
d_gene: -

CDR3nt: TGTGCCAGCAGCTTGGCGGGACAGGGTCCCTATGGCTACACCTTC
CDR3aa: CASSLAGQGPYGYTF
j_gene: TRBJ1-2
v_gene: TRBV5-6
abundance: many
d_gene: TRBD1

CDR3nt: TGCGCCAGCAGTGAGTCTGGGCCCATCCCCTTTACAAATGAGCAGTTCTTC
CDR3aa: CASSESGPIPFTNEQFF
j_gene: TRBJ2-1
v_gene: TRBV10-2
abundance: few
d_gene: -

CDR3nt: TGTGCCAGCAGCTTATCAGGGGTGGATGAGCAGTTCTTC
CDR3aa: CASSLSGVDEQFF
j_gene: TRBJ2-1
v_gene: TRBV7-8
abundance: many
d_gene: -

CDR3nt: TGTGTCAGCAGCTTGGACAACTACATTCAGTACTTC
CDR3aa: CVSSLDNYIQYF
j_gene: TRBJ2-4
v_gene: TRBV5-6
abundance: -
d_gene: -

CDR3nt: TGTGCCAGCAGTGGGGTGGGGGGCAACACTGAAGCTTTCTTT
CDR3aa: CASSGVGGNTEAFF
j_gene: TRBJ1-1
v_gene: TRBV2
abundance: -
d_gene: -

CDR3nt: TGTGCCAGCAGCTTAGGCGTGGTGGGGTCTAGCACAGATACGCAGTATTTT
CDR3aa: CASSLGVVGSSTDTQYF
j_gene: TRBJ2-3
v_gene: TRBV7-2
abundance: many
d_gene: -

CDR3nt: TGTGCCAGCAGCCGGACAGGGAATGGCTACACCTTC
CDR3aa: CASSRTGNGYTF
j_gene: TRBJ1-2
v_gene: TRBV7-9
abundance: many
d_gene: TRBD1

CDR3nt: TGTGCCAGCAGCTTAACGACATCGGGTAATGAAAAACTGTTTTTT
CDR3aa: CASSLTTSGNEKLFF
j_gene: TRBJ1-4
v_gene: TRBV7-9
abundance: -
d_gene: -

CDR3nt: TGTGCCAGCAGTTCCTCCTCAAGCGGTAATTCACCCCTCCACTTT
CDR3aa: CASSSSSSGNSPLHF
j_gene: TRBJ1-6
v_gene: TRBV12-3/TRBV12-4
abundance: many
d_gene: -

CDR3nt: TGTGCCAGCAGCTTAGGTCGCAGGGAAGAGACCCAGTACTTC
CDR3aa: CASSLGRREETQYF
j_gene: TRBJ2-5
v_gene: TRBV7-8
abundance: -
d_gene: -

CDR3nt: TGTGCCATCAGTCAGGGGGTTTACAATGAGCAGTTCTTC
CDR3aa: CAISQGVYNEQFF
j_gene: TRBJ2-1
v_gene: TRBV2
abundance: -
d_gene: TRBD1

CDR3nt: TGTGCCAGCAGATGGACAGGAAATGAGCAGTTCTTC
CDR3aa: CASRWTGNEQFF
j_gene: TRBJ2-1
v_gene: TRBV28
abundance: many
d_gene: TRBD1

CDR3nt: TGCGCCAGCAGCCGTCCCCGGACAGGGGATTTAAGAACTAATGAAAAACTGTTTTTT
CDR3aa: CASSRPRTGDLRTNEKLFF
j_gene: TRBJ1-4
v_gene: TRBV4-1
abundance: -
d_gene: TRBD1

CDR3nt: TGTGCCAGCAGTCCAGGGCGAAATGGAAACACCATATATTTT
CDR3aa: CASSPGRNGNTIYF
j_gene: TRBJ1-3
v_gene: TRBV12-3/TRBV12-4
abundance: -
d_gene: -

CDR3nt: TGTGCCAGCAGCTTAGGAGAGGGTAATGAGCAGTTCTTC
CDR3aa: CASSLGEGNEQFF
j_gene: TRBJ2-1
v_gene: TRBV7-6
abundance: many
d_gene: -

CDR3nt: TGTGCCAGCAGCTTCTTCGGGAACACAGATACGCAGTATTTT
CDR3aa: CASSFFGNTDTQYF
j_gene: TRBJ2-3
v_gene: TRBV5-1
abundance: -
d_gene: -

CDR3nt: TGTGCCAGCAGACCGGGACTAGCGGGGGGTGAGCAGTTCTTC
CDR3aa: CASRPGLAGGEQFF
j_gene: TRBJ2-1
v_gene: TRBV11-2
abundance: -
d_gene: TRBD2

CDR3nt: TGCGCCAGCAGCCCTCATCGGCTAGACAATCAGCCCCAGCATTTT
CDR3aa: CASSPHRLDNQPQHF
j_gene: TRBJ1-5
v_gene: TRBV4-1
abundance: few
d_gene: -

CDR3nt: TGTGCCAGCAGCCAAGCTCGGGGTGGAAATGAGCAGTTCTTC
CDR3aa: CASSQARGGNEQFF
j_gene: TRBJ2-1
v_gene: TRBV4-2
abundance: -
d_gene: -

CDR3nt: TGTGCCAGCAGCTTACCTTTAAGGGACATTGACGAGACCCAGTACTTC
CDR3aa: CASSLPLRDIDETQYF
j_gene: TRBJ2-5
v_gene: TRBV7-9
abundance: many
d_gene: -

CDR3nt: TGCGCCAGCAGCCAAGATATGGAGGCCGGGGAGCTGTTTTTT
CDR3aa: CASSQDMEAGELFF
j_gene: TRBJ2-2
v_gene: TRBV4-1
abundance: -
d_gene: -

CDR3nt: TGTGCCAGCAGCCCGGGACTAGCGGGGGCGAACACCGGGGAGCTGTTTTTT
CDR3aa: CASSPGLAGANTGELFF
j_gene: TRBJ2-2
v_gene: TRBV7-4
abundance: once
d_gene: TRBD2

CDR3nt: TGTGCCAGCAGTTTATCTAATCCCTCCTACAATGAGCAGTTCTTC
CDR3aa: CASSLSNPSYNEQFF
j_gene: TRBJ2-1
v_gene: TRBV27
abundance: -
d_gene: -

CDR3nt: TGTGCCAGCAGTCCCAGCCGTCCGAACCAGATCGGCTACACCTTC
CDR3aa: CASSPSRPNQIGYTF
j_gene: TRBJ1-2
v_gene: TRBV28
abundance: few
d_gene: -

CDR3nt: TGCAGTGCCCGGGGACAGGGGGATTTCGAGCAGTACTTC
CDR3aa: CSARGQGDFEQYF
j_gene: TRBJ2-7
v_gene: TRBV20-1
abundance: -
d_gene: TRBD1

CDR3nt: TGTGCCAGCAGCTTGGTGGGGCCTTTCGTCCAAGAGACCCAGTACTTC
CDR3aa: CASSLVGPFVQETQYF
j_gene: TRBJ2-5
v_gene: TRBV5-5
abundance: -
d_gene: -

CDR3nt: TGTGCCAGCAGTTCTCGACAGGGTGTCTATGGCTACACCTTC
CDR3aa: CASSSRQGVYGYTF
j_gene: TRBJ1-2
v_gene: TRBV27
abundance: few
d_gene: TRBD1

CDR3nt: TGCAGCGTTGATCCGGGGAAACCCTATGGCTACACCTTC
CDR3aa: CSVDPGKPYGYTF
j_gene: TRBJ1-2
v_gene: TRBV29-1
abundance: few
d_gene: -

CDR3nt: TGTGCCAGTAGCCGGGACACCAATGAAAAACTGTTTTTT
CDR3aa: CASSRDTNEKLFF
j_gene: TRBJ1-4
v_gene: TRBV19
abundance: -
d_gene: -

CDR3nt: TGTGCCAGCAGTAGAATTGGAAACACCATATATTTT
CDR3aa: CASSRIGNTIYF
j_gene: TRBJ1-3
v_gene: TRBV7-4
abundance: few
d_gene: -

CDR3nt: TGTGCCAGCAGCCAACTAGGGTACAATGAGCAGTTCTTC
CDR3aa: CASSQLGYNEQFF
j_gene: TRBJ2-1
v_gene: TRBV14
abundance: -
d_gene: -

CDR3nt: TGTGCCAGCAGCTTAACCGGGTCAGTCTACGAGCAGTACTTC
CDR3aa: CASSLTGSVYEQYF
j_gene: TRBJ2-7
v_gene: TRBV7-9
abundance: -
d_gene: -

CDR3nt: TGTGCCAGCAGCGGAAATGACAGGGACTTC
CDR3aa: CASSGNDRDF
j_gene: TRBJ2-7
v_gene: TRBV2
abundance: -
d_gene: TRBD1

CDR3nt: TGTGTCAGCAGCCAAAAGGCGGGGGACAGCTATAATTCACCCCTCCACTTT
CDR3aa: CVSSQKAGDSYNSPLHF
j_gene: TRBJ1-6
v_gene: TRBV7-6
abundance: -
d_gene: TRBD1

CDR3nt: TGTGCCAGCAGTGAGGGGGATACAGGGGCTCTTATCTCGGCGAACACTGAAGCTTTCTTT
CDR3aa: CASSEGDTGALISANTEAFF
j_gene: TRBJ1-1
v_gene: TRBV2
abundance: few
d_gene: TRBD1

CDR3nt: TGTGCCAGCAGCCCCTTCGTCCTCCCTCGGGAGCTGTTTTTT
CDR3aa: CASSPFVLPRELFF
j_gene: TRBJ2-2
v_gene: TRBV14
abundance: few
d_gene: -

CDR3nt: TGTGCCACCAGTGATCTCTCCACGAATGAGCAGTTCTTC
CDR3aa: CATSDLSTNEQFF
j_gene: TRBJ2-1
v_gene: TRBV24-1
abundance: -
d_gene: -